This section outlines one TCR beta chain sequence together with its context. What it binds is not known. The presence of a unique molecular identifier marked each TCR cDNA molecule. In TCRdb, the 5' RACE reads were re-called with MiXCR into one record per CDR3 protein. The sample records 14,000 to 15,000 distinct CDR3 sequences, 9.5% to 14% being singletons. The data derive from a study of spatial heterogeneity in lung cancer. The study's findings and limits: Blood showed ubiquitous tumor TCRs more often at resection than at routine follow-up.

Time point specified: sample taken at primary tumor resection. Whole RNA, isolated from tumor, nontumor lung or frozen PBMC, was sequenced without prior sorting. Samples were donated by 72 untreated early-stage non-small cell lung cancer patients. The receptor was isolated from a female donor with early-stage non-small cell lung cancer. Source: PBMCs, taken at surgery.

CDR3 sequence (DNA): TGCAGTGCTAGAGACGTCGGGACGCCCCGGGATCAGCCCCAGCATTTT. This encodes CSARDVGTPRDQPQHF. V gene TRBV20-1 combines with J gene TRBJ1-5, with D tentatively TRBD1 (5 bases). The length of the CDR3 is 16 residues. Germline values: CDR1 DFQATT, CDR2 SNEGSKA (reference sequence). The germline V and J ends were trimmed by 0 bases and 5 bases, with 17 bases remaining between them.